The entry below gives a single TCR beta chain sequence along with its context. Its matching antigen is unknown. Unique molecular identifiers were incorporated into the prepared TCRbeta library. Via MiXCR, TCRdb re-called the PCR reads, giving one row per CDR3 protein. The sample contains hundreds of thousands of distinct CDR3 sequences, around 9.9% of which appear only once. The sample originates from a study of T-cell reconstitution after alpha-beta-depleted transplantation in children. The study, taken as a whole, reports: A year post-transplant, T-cell counts and diversity derived mostly from newly produced T cells. Recipient T cells and thymic progenitors that survived gave rise to the high TCRbeta diversity observed at day 60 in some patients. Reported findings indicate that, about two months after transplant, alpha-beta T cells came from several hundred expanded clones, which were derived from non-depleted graft cells.

The sequence derives from a child under three years old with acute myeloid leukemia, due to receive a stem cell transplant. The sequences come from PBMCs, collected before TCRalphabeta/CD19-depleted stem cell transplant.

The DNA for the CDR3 is TGCAGTGCTAGAGGCGGGTCGGATAGCAATCAGCCCCAGCATTTT. Translated: CSARGGSDSNQPQHF. The gene calls are TRBV20-1 and TRBJ1-5; D is undetermined. CDR1 and CDR2 from the germline V gene are DFQATT and SNEGSKA (reference sequence). V gave up 1 base and J gave up 0 bases, with 10 bases separating them. The CDR3 spans 15 residues.